The text below deals with one TCR beta chain. The clone's antigen remains unknown. Base qualities are not provided; no much larger clone lies one nucleotide away. This sample's treatment or condition label indicates: over 15 received Ad26.COV2.S at low or high dose, single or two shots; about five received placebo; per-sample allocation not given. For vaccine and placebo recipients, repertoires were sequenced using samples collected on day 63 after the first injection. Between 29 July and 7 August 2020, Cohort 1b enrolled around 24 adults aged 18-55 years at one site in Boston, USA. Ad26.COV2.S consisted of a replication-incompetent adenovirus type 26 vector by which a prefusion-stabilized SARS-CoV-2 spike protein from the original Wuhan strain was expressed. The CDR3 spans 16 residues, from the cysteine through the phenylalanine. Of the read, only the CDR3 DNA is kept; its 48 bases are in frame from base 1. Taken from the germline V gene, the CDR1 and CDR2 loops are MNHNS and SASEGT. V sheds 2 bases and J sheds 2 bases, leaving 15 bases between their ends.

This entry is derived from a study of Ad26.COV2.S vaccination and SARS-CoV-2 variants listed by TCRdb under 2021. Context from the whole study: Donors in the vaccine arm were drawn from COV1001, a multicentre, randomized, double-blind, placebo-controlled phase I-IIa trial testing Ad26.COV2.S in healthy adults. Ad26.COV2.S was given intramuscularly at 5x10^10 or 1x10^11 viral particles, as a single shot or as two shots 56 days apart. Sequencing of the TCRbeta repertoire served to evaluate the specificity and breadth of SARS-CoV-2-reactive T cell receptors following Ad26.COV2.S vaccination. A total of some 30 samples were included in the TCR-sequenced set, comprising around 19 Ad26.COV2.S vaccine recipients, 5 placebo recipients and 8 SARS-CoV-2 convalescent individuals. Trial participants were randomized into five groups of five, in which low-dose or high-dose Ad26.COV2.S was given once or twice, or placebo was given on both occasions. Blinding of investigators to trial group allocation was maintained during experiments and outcome assessment.

The immunoSEQ Assay was used to sequence TCRbeta CDR3 regions. After extraction, genomic DNA underwent amplification by bias-controlled multiplex PCR, followed by high-throughput sequencing. Per the source publication's procedure: To quantify the absolute abundance of every unique TCRbeta CDR3 region, sequences were collapsed and filtered. T cell fraction was estimated by normalization of TCRbeta template counts to usable DNA, with usable DNA being measured through amplification of reference genes present in all nucleated cells. Repertoire TCRs were annotated as SARS-CoV-2-specific when V gene, CDR3 amino acid sequence and J gene were exactly matched to a known reactive TCR set. The reference SARS-CoV-2 TCR set came from MIRA and was filtered for enrichment in COVID-19-positive ImmuneCODE repertoires, removing public or cross-reactive TCRs. Using the MIRA antigens, annotated TCRs were further analysed by specific ORF or by position within an ORF. Depth was the summed frequency of annotated unique rearrangements, while breadth was defined as annotated unique rearrangements over total unique productive rearrangements. Two-sided Wilcoxon rank-sum tests were applied when comparing TCR breadth between groups. TCRdb took over this immuneACCESS table, retaining in-frame rearrangements with V and J assigned. Such tables are incomplete; in checked studies, under half of the missing clones stem from an unresolved V gene, and the remainder is unexplained. Clonal size and the V and J genes are those of that table, whereas D and trimming came from the DNA. This sample lists 400,000 to 450,000 clones; about nine tenths were detected once. In total, the top ten clones hold about 1.7% of the sample.

The full study reports these points: The study was not powered to compare responses between vaccine doses or regimens. Higher spike-specific TCR breadth was observed in Ad26.COV2.S recipients than in placebo recipients (P = 0.0014). The authors noted that the TCR breadth and depth analyses may have underestimated total T cell responses. Vaccine and placebo recipients had comparable non-spike TCR breadth, which fits with the vaccine containing only spike. Substantial breadth of spike-specific CD8+ and CD4+ T cell responses was reported after vaccination.

The sequence links TRBV6-1 to TRBJ1-2; the D gene assignment is ambiguous. This sequence was found in a person aged 18-65 years who received the Ad26.COV2.S COVID-19 vaccine or a placebo. The sample was peripheral blood, taken in a trial of Ad26.COV2.S vaccine versus placebo. The CDR3 region: CASSEPGRQKNYGYTF. The DNA is as follows: TGTGCCAGCAGTGAACCCGGACGTCAAAAAAACTATGGCTACACCTTC.